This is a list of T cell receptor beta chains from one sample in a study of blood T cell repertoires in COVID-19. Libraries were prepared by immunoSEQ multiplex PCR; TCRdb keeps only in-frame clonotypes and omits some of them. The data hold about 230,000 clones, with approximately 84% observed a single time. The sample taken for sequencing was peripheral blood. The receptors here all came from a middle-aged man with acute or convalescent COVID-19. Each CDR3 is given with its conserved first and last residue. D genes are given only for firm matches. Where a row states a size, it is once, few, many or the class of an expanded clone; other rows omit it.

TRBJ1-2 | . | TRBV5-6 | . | TGTGCCAGCAGCCCCCAGGGCAGGGGAAATGGCTACACCTTC | CASSPQGRGNGYTF
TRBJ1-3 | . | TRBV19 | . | TGTGCCAGTTTCGGTTTCTCTGGAAACACCATATATTTT | CASFGFSGNTIYF
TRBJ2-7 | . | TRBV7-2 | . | TGTGCCAGCAGCAACCGGGACTCCAGCTCCTACGAGCAGTACTTC | CASSNRDSSSYEQYF
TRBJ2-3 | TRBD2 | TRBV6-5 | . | TGTGCCAGCAGTTACTCGCTAGCGGGGACAGATACGCAGTATTTT | CASSYSLAGTDTQYF
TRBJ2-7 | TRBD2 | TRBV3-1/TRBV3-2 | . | TGTGCCAGCAGCTCCCTAGCGGGGGCGAAATACGAGCAGTACTTC | CASSSLAGAKYEQYF
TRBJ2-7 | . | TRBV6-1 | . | TGTGCCAGCAGTGAAGATCGGCGTCACGGAGGCTCCTACGAGCAGTACTTC | CASSEDRRHGGSYEQYF
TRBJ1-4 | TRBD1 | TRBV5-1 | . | TGCGCCAGCAGCCCCGGACAGGCGATTGAAAAACTGTTTTTT | CASSPGQAIEKLFF
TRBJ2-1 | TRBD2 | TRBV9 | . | TGTGCCAGCAGCGTAGTAGCGGGGGGCCGAGTAGAGCAGTTCTTC | CASSVVAGGRVEQFF
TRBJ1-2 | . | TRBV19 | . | TGTGCCAGTCAATACGCGGAGGGGAGAACTAACTATGGCTACACCTTC | CASQYAEGRTNYGYTF
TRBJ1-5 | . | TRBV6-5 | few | TGTGCCAGCTCCGCAGGGCTCAATCAGCCCCAGCATTTT | CASSAGLNQPQHF
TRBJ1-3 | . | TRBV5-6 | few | TGTGCCAGCAGCTTTAACTCTGGAAACACCATATATTTT | CASSFNSGNTIYF
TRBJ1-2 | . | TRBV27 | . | TGTGCCAGCAGTCCTCTACAGGGATATGGCTACACCTTC | CASSPLQGYGYTF
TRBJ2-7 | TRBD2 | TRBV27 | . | TGTGCCAGCAGTTTATCACTAGCGGGGGGCCTCTCCTACGAGCAGTACTTC | CASSLSLAGGLSYEQYF
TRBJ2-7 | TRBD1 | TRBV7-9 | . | TGTGCCAGCAGCTCTTCAGGGGGCCTCAGCTCCTACGAGCAGTACTTC | CASSSSGGLSSYEQYF
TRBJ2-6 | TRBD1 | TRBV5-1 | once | TGCGCCAGCACAACCGGGACAGGGGGCGGTAGCTCTGGGGCCAACGTCCTGACTTTC | CASTTGTGGGSSGANVLTF
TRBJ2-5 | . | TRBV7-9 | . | TGTGCCAGCAGCCTAACAGGGTACCCCCAAGAGACCCAGTACTTC | CASSLTGYPQETQYF
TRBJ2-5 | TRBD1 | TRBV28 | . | TGTGCCAGCAGTTTGTTACCGGGACAGGGAAGTCGAGAGACCCAGTACTTC | CASSLLPGQGSRETQYF
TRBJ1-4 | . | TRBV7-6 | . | TGTGCCAGCAGCTTAGCCTCAACTAATGAAAAACTGTTTTTT | CASSLASTNEKLFF
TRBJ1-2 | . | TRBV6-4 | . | TGTGCCAGCCTGTTCTATGGCTACACCTTC | CASLFYGYTF
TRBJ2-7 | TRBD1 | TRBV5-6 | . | TGTGCCAGCAGCTTTCGGGACAGGGACACCTACGAGCAGTACTTC | CASSFRDRDTYEQYF
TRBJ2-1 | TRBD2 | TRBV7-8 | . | TGTGCCAGCAGCTTTCTTCCTAGCGGGGTTTTCGATGAGCAGTTCTTC | CASSFLPSGVFDEQFF
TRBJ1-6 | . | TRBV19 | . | TGTGCCAGTAGTCCGAGCGGGGGAAATTCACCCCTCCACTTT | CASSPSGGNSPLHF
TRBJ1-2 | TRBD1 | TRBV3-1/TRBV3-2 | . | TGTGCCAGCAGCCCGACAGGGGCCAAGCCTTCAATATATGGCTACACCTTC | CASSPTGAKPSIYGYTF
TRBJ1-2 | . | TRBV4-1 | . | TGCGCCAGCAGCCAAGATCCCGGCAGGGCCTATGGCTACACCTTC | CASSQDPGRAYGYTF
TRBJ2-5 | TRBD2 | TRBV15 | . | TGTGCCACCAGCAGACTTAGCGGGGGGGCCGTTGAGACCCAGTACTTC | CATSRLSGGAVETQYF
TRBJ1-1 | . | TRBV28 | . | TGTGCCAGCAGTTCCGGGGGGACATTGAACACTGAAGCTTTCTTT | CASSSGGTLNTEAFF
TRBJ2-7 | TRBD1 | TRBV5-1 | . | TGCGCCAGCAGCTTAAGACAGGGGGGCAACGAGCAGTACTTC | CASSLRQGGNEQYF
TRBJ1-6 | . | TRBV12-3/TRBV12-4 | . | TGTGCCAGCAGTTCACAGGGCAATATCCTCCACTTT | CASSSQGNILHF
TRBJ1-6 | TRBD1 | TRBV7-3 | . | TGTGCCAGCAGCTTAAGGGACAGGGACTCACCCCTCCACTTT | CASSLRDRDSPLHF